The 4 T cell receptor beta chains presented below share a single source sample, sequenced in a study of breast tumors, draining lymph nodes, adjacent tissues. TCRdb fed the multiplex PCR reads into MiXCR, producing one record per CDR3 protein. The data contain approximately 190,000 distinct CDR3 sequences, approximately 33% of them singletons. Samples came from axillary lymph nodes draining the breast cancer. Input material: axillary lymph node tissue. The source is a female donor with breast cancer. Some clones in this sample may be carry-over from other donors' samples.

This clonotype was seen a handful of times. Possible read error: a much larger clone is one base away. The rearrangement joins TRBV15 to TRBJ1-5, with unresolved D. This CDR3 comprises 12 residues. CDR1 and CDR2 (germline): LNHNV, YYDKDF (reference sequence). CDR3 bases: TGTGTCACCAGCAGGCCTGGGCAGCCCCAGCATTTT. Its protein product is CVTSRPGQPQHF. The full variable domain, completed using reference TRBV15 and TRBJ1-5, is DAMVIQNPRYQVTQFGKPVTLSCSQTLNHNVMYWYQQKSSQAPKLLFHYYDKDFNNEADTPDNFQSRRPNTSFCFLDIRSPGLGDTAMYLCVTSRPGQPQHFGDGTRLSIL.

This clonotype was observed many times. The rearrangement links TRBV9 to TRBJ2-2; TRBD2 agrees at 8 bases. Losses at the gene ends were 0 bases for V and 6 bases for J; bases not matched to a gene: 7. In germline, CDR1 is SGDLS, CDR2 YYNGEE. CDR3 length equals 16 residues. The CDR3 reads CASSVGGTRGAGELFF. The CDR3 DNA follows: TGTGCCAGCAGCGTAGGAGGGACTAGAGGTGCCGGGGAGCTGTTTTTT.

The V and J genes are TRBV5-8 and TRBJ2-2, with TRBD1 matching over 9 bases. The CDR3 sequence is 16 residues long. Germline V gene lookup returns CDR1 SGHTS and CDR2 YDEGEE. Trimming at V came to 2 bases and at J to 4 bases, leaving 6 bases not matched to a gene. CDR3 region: CASSLGQGRVTGELFF. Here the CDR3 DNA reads TGTGCCAGCAGCTTAGGACAGGGGAGGGTCACCGGGGAGCTGTTTTTT.

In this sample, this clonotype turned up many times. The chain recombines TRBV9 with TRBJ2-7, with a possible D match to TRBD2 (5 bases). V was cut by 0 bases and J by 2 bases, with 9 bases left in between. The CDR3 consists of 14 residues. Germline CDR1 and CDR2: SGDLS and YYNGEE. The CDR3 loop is CASSVGQRAYEQYF. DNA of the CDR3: TGTGCCAGCAGCGTAGGTCAGAGGGCCTACGAGCAGTACTTC.